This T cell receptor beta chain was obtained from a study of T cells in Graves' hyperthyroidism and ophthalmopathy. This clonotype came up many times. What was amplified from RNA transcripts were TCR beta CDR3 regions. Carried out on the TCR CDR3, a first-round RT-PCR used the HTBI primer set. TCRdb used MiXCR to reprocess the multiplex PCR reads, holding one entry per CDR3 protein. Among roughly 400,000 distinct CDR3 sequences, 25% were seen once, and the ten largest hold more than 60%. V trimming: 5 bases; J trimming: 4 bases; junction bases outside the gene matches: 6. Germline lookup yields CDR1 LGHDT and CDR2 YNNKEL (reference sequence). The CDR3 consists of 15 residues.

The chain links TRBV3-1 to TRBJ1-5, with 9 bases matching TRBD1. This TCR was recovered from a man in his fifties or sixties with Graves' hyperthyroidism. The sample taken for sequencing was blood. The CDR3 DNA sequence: TGTGCCAGCAGCGAAGGGACAGGGAAAAATCAGCCCCAGCATTTT. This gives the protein CASSEGTGKNQPQHF.